The source of this T cell receptor (beta chain) is a study of blood T cell repertoires in COVID-19. The wider study: Collection of acute and convalescent COVID-19 samples took place in the United States, Italy and Spain. PBMCs, B-cell-depleted T cells, or T cells were the source of the cDNA or gDNA that made up the material.

The germline V gene encodes CDR1 SGHTA and CDR2 FQGNSA. The ends lost 4 bases at V and 7 bases at J; junction bases unmatched: 12. This CDR3 has 16 residues. As originally analysed: It was from reference gene primer amplification that nucleated cell counts were estimated. Here immunoSEQ multiplex PCR was the method, and the copy in TCRdb shows in-frame clones only, minus some. The DNA gave D and trimming, while V, J and clone size come from that table. The table records more than 80,000 clones, around three quarters of them present only once. This rearrangement joins TRBV7-2 to TRBJ2-1; 8 positions match TRBD2. This sequence originates from a woman in her fifties or sixties in a cohort sampled during active or convalescent COVID-19. Sequenced: peripheral blood. DNA for the CDR3: TGTGCCAGCAGCTCCTCCGGACTAGCTAGCGGGAATGAGCAGTTCTTC. Protein: CASSSSGLASGNEQFF.